The present T cell receptor beta chain was sequenced within a study of early T cells in non-severe SARS-CoV-2 infection. Turning to the study itself: Investigators sequenced bulk RNA drawn from unsorted whole blood, and chains remained unpaired.

The CDR3 length is 14 residues. V gave up 6 bases and J gave up 8 bases; unmatched junction bases: 15. The germline V gene encodes CDR1 DFQATT and CDR2 SNEGSKA (reference sequence). Unique molecular identifier tags were affixed to discrete cDNA molecules. TCRdb re-called the 5' RACE reads through MiXCR, storing one row per CDR3 protein. The sample consists of tens of thousands of distinct CDR3 sequences, more than 13% of them appearing once. This chain links TRBV20-1 with TRBJ1-2, with 7 bases that match TRBD1. The sequenced sample was whole blood. The source is an adult who was a healthcare worker with PCR-confirmed SARS-CoV-2 infection or an uninfected control (not recorded which). The CDR3 reads CSARENTGAGGYTF. CDR3 sequence (DNA): TGCAGTGCGCGTGAAAATACAGGGGCGGGCGGCTACACCTTC.